Below are 9 T cell receptor beta chains sequenced from a single sample in a study of T-cell memory formation after mild COVID-19. TCRdb reprocessed the 5' RACE reads with MiXCR, giving one entry per CDR3 protein. The repertoire holds about 130,000 distinct CDR3 sequences, with over 15% as singletons. Sequenced input: PBMCs or a T cell subset sorted from them (not recorded which). These receptors were obtained from a man between 18 and 29 years old who had mild COVID-19 (a few samples of this study predate the infection). Cell type and time point are not known.

The V and J genes are TRBV4-3 and TRBJ2-5; TRBD1 aligns across 12 bases. Trimming removed 2 bases from V and 4 bases from J; junction bases left unmatched: 8. This CDR3 has 17 amino acids. Germline loops: CDR1 LGHNA, CDR2 YSLEER. In nucleotides, the CDR3 is TGCGCCAGCAGCCAAAATCCGGGACAGGGGGCGGGAGAGACCCAGTACTTC. This codes for CASSQNPGQGAGETQYF.

The chain carries TRBV7-9 and TRBJ2-5; the D call may be TRBD1 or TRBD2 (5 bases each). The CDR3 runs 14 residues. V lost 3 bases and J lost 5, with 13 bases in between. Germline CDR1 reads SEHNR; CDR2 reads FQNEAQ (reference sequence). CDR3 in amino acids: CASSFPGTPETQYF. The CDR3, as DNA: TGTGCCAGCAGCTTTCCCGGGACGCCGGAGACCCAGTACTTC. Full variable domain (missing parts from reference TRBV7-9 and TRBJ2-5): DTGVSQNPRHKITKRGQNVTFRCDPISEHNRLYWYRQTLGQGPEFLTYFQNEAQLEKSRLLSDRFSAERPKGSFSTLEIQRTEQGDSAMYLCASSFPGTPETQYFGPGTRLLVL.

The chain employs TRBV7-2 and TRBJ1-5; D gene unclear. Germline V CDR1 and CDR2: SGHTA, FQGNSA. V lost 5 bases to trimming and J lost 9 bases, with 17 bases between them. The length of the CDR3 is 14 residues. CDR3 DNA: TGTGCCAGCAGCCCCGGCCCCCAACCGGGGCCCCAGCATTTT. Translated, it gives CASSPGPQPGPQHF. The full variable domain, with the rest looked up from reference TRBV7-2 and TRBJ1-5, is GAGVSQSPSNKVTEKGKDVELRCDPISGHTALYWYRQSLGQGLEFLIYFQGNSAPDKSGLPSDRFSAERTGGSVSTLTIQRTQQEDSAVYLCASSPGPQPGPQHFGDGTRLSIL.

This clonotype was detected only a few times. The J gene is TRBJ2-1, the V gene TRBV12-3 or TRBV12-4; 10 bases are a match to TRBD2. CDR3 length: 14 amino acids. Trimming removed 6 bases from V and 3 bases from J; junction bases left unmatched: 2. CDR3 loop: CASSQRGGYNEQFF. The CDR3 DNA sequence: TGTGCCAGCAGCCAGCGGGGGGGCTACAATGAGCAGTTCTTC.

This clonotype was observed a few times. The J gene is TRBJ2-7, the V gene TRBV29-1; D unresolved. Germline V gene sequence: CDR1 SQVTM, CDR2 ANQGSEA. V lost 0 bases, J lost 3 bases, and 6 bases lay in between. The length of the CDR3 is 12 residues. This CDR3 reads CSVEDHNYEQYV. CDR3 nucleotide sequence: TGCAGCGTTGAAGATCATAACTACGAGCAGTACGTC.

Concerning this clonotype: One junction end disagrees with the germline gene, perhaps due to a read error. This chain links TRBV7-7 with TRBJ2-3; D is undetermined. This CDR3 is built from 13 residues. Germline V gene lookup returns CDR1 SSHAT and CDR2 FNYEAQ (reference sequence). CDR3 in amino acids: CASSLDLTDTQYF. DNA of the CDR3: TGTGCTAGCAGCTTGGACCTGACAGATACGCAGTATTTT.

This chain uses TRBV12-3 or TRBV12-4 with TRBJ1-3; 9 nucleotides agree with TRBD1. The CDR3 length is 13 residues. The V and J ends lost 11 bases and 8 bases, in that order; junction bases with no gene match: 10. CDR3 nucleotide sequence: TGTGCCGGCCGGACAGGGGAGTTAGACACCATATATTTT. Protein sequence: CAGRTGELDTIYF.

The rearrangement links TRBV27 to TRBJ1-5; D not resolved. The CDR3 sequence is 16 residues long. Germline V gene lookup returns CDR1 MNHEY and CDR2 SMNVEV (reference sequence). V was pared by 2 bases and J by 2 bases, with 13 bases between. This CDR3 reads CASSLRPSNGNQPQHF. In DNA, the CDR3 is TGTGCCAGCAGTTTAAGGCCATCAAATGGCAATCAGCCCCAGCATTTT.

This clonotype was recorded a few times. The chain is built from TRBV7-2 and TRBJ1-2, with TRBD1 as a possible D gene (6 bases). V lost 5 bases and J 7 bases, leaving 17 bases between the germline ends. CDR3 length: 14 amino acids. The germline CDR1 and CDR2 sequences are SGHTA and FQGNSA. In DNA form, the CDR3 reads TGTGCCAGCAGCCCAGGGGTAGGGCTGCTTGGCTACACCTTC. It specifies CASSPGVGLLGYTF.